The present T cell receptor (beta chain) was sequenced within a study of CD8+CD57+ T cells in acquired aplastic anemia listed by TCRdb under 2018. Study-level background: DNA extracted from sorted CD4+ and CD8+ cells had a mean of approximately 3.4 ug, with a range of about 0.19 to 30 ug. For healthy donor samples, the average read count was approximately 10 million for CD4+ cells and around 12 million for CD8+ cells.

In the study, sorted CD4+ and CD8+ blood T cells from patients with severe aplastic anemia and from healthy subjects underwent deep sequencing of TCR repertoires. Ficoll-Paque density gradient centrifugation was used to isolate peripheral blood mononuclear cells. Before DNA extraction, CD4+ and CD8+ T cells were sorted with FACS or magnetic beads. The paper's findings and limits, for the study overall: Between patients and healthy controls, no significant difference in CD8+ Simpson's diversity was found (P=0.060). Roughly 30 CD8+ CDR3 sequences were shared between patients and controls but appeared highly expressed in patients and within their immunodominant clones.

Details on this clonotype: It lacks a known antigen. The input lacks base qualities; no much larger clone sits a single base away.

A distance of 4 bases separates the germline ends of V and J, which lose 0 bases and 8 bases respectively. In the germline V gene, CDR1 corresponds to LGHNA and CDR2 to YNFKEQ. Taken from cysteine to phenylalanine, the CDR3 has 11 residues. Solely the CDR3 DNA is kept, with 33 bases framed from the first base. Genomic DNA was used as template for profiling of TCR beta VDJ combinations and CDR3 sequences. TCR repertoire sequencing was run on an Illumina HiSeq 2000. In the paper's pipeline: TRBV/TRBJ rearrangement plots, CDR3 size and DJ length profiles, and Simpson's diversity index were used to evaluate the repertoires. The most abundant DNA sequence in the deep sequencing data was taken as the immunodominant clone. CDR3 amino acid sequences were checked for sharing across subjects and were also compared against the VDJdb database and published repertoires. The public sequencing data were trimmed at Q25 with fastp and processed into clonotypes with MiXCR by TCRdb, which kept only in-frame beta chains. Under each unique CDR3 protein, matching rows form one entry showing the most common genes and DNA. The V and J calls, along with clone size, are taken from TCRdb and not from the paper's own processing. This sample gives 95,000 to 120,000 distinct CDR3 sequences in total; roughly 51% of them show up just once. Jointly, the top ten make up roughly a third of the sample.

The sequencing input was sorted CD4+, CD8+, or CD8+CD57+ T cells (not recorded which) from PBMCs. The chain employs TRBV4-2 and TRBJ1-2; confidence is insufficient to name the D gene. The TCR originated in a human donor in good health, serving as a control. The DNA reads TGTGCCAGCAGCCAAGATGCAGGCTACACCTTC. It is translated as CASSQDAGYTF.